The 7 T cell receptor beta chains below come from one sample, sequenced in a study of cytomegalovirus exposure and HLA in healthy donors. PCR involved 60 Vbeta and 13 Jbeta primers. TCRdb keeps only in-frame clones here, not all; method: immunoSEQ multiplex PCR. The sample consists of 85,000 to 110,000 clones, 79% of them appearing once. Source material: PBMCs. The receptors derive from a middle-aged man in good health and CMV-seropositive.

The DNA for the CDR3 is TGTGCCTGGATCCGTCGGGATGGAGGGGATACGCAGTATTTT. Translation: CAWIRRDGGDTQYF. The rearrangement joins TRBV30 to TRBJ2-3, with D possibly matching TRBD2 (6 bases). CDR3 size: 14 residues. Trimming removed 4 bases at V and 6 bases at J, with 17 bases between. CDR1 and CDR2 from the germline V gene are GTSNPN and SVGIG (reference sequence).

The V call is TRBV18, the J call TRBJ2-1; 7 nucleotides line up with TRBD1. This CDR3 is built from 15 residues. Germline CDR1 KGHSH, CDR2 LQKENI. Trimming took 6 bases from V and 2 from J; bases not matched to a gene: 7. The DNA of the CDR3 is TGTGCCAGCTCCCTGGGACAGATAACCTACAATGAGCAGTTCTTC. Translating gives CASSLGQITYNEQFF.

The rearrangement joins TRBV6-5 to TRBJ1-1, with 9 nucleotides matching TRBD1. CDR3 length: 14 amino acids. The V segment lost 8 bases and the J segment 6 bases; nucleotides outside the gene matches: 10. Germline V CDR1 and CDR2: MNHEY, SVGAGI. The DNA for the CDR3 is TGTGCCAGCGAGGGACAGGGAGAACAGGCTGAAGCTTTCTTT. This gives the protein CASEGQGEQAEAFF.

Points on this clone: Distinct nucleotide sequences in the sample also encode this CDR3. The J gene is TRBJ1-4, the V gene TRBV28; no clear D gene. V shed 5 bases and J shed 8 bases, with 9 bases lying between them. The CDR3 has 12 residues. CDR1 is MDHEN, CDR2 SYDVKM, per germline. Here the CDR3 reads CASSPPGEKLFF. CDR3 bases: TGTGCCAGCAGTCCCCCGGGGGAAAAACTGTTTTTT.

The chain has TRBV19 and TRBJ1-5; a weak D match, TRBD1 (5 bases). The germline gives CDR1 LNHDA, CDR2 SQIVND (reference sequence). V dropped 6 bases and J dropped 5 bases, with 20 bases sitting between them. This CDR3 comprises 16 residues. The CDR3 DNA reads TGTGCCAGTAGGGGGGGTGGGCTGCAATCTCATCAGCCCCAGCATTTT. This translates into CASRGGGLQSHQPQHF.

The chain carries TRBV4-2 and TRBJ2-1; perhaps TRBD1 as D (5 bases). Trimming left V 0 bases short and J 6 bases short, with 12 bases between. The CDR3 is 15 amino acids. Germline V lookup: CDR1 LGHNA, CDR2 YNFKEQ. CDR3 DNA: TGTGCCAGCAGCCAAGATATCGGGCAGGGCAATGAGCAGTTCTTC. It translates to CASSQDIGQGNEQFF.

This sequence joins TRBV19 and TRBJ2-1; D unclear. CDR1 and CDR2 (germline): LNHDA, SQIVND (reference sequence). The CDR3 covers 12 residues. V lost 10 bases and J lost 0, with 7 bases in between. This CDR3 is CATRVSYNEQFF. CDR3 DNA sequence: TGTGCCACCCGGGTCTCCTACAATGAGCAGTTCTTC.